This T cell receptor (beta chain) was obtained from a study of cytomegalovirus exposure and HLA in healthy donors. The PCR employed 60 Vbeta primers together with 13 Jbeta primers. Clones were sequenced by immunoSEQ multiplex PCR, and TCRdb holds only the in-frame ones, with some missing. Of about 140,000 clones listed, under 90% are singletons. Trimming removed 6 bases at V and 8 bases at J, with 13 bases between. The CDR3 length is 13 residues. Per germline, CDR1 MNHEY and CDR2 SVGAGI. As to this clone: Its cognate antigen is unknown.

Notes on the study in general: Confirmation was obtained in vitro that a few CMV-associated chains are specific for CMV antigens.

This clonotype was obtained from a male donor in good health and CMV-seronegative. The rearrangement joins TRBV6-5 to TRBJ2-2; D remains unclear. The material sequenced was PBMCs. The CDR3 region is CASSYLGKGELFF. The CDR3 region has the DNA TGTGCCAGCAGCTACCTAGGAAAGGGGGAGCTGTTTTTT.